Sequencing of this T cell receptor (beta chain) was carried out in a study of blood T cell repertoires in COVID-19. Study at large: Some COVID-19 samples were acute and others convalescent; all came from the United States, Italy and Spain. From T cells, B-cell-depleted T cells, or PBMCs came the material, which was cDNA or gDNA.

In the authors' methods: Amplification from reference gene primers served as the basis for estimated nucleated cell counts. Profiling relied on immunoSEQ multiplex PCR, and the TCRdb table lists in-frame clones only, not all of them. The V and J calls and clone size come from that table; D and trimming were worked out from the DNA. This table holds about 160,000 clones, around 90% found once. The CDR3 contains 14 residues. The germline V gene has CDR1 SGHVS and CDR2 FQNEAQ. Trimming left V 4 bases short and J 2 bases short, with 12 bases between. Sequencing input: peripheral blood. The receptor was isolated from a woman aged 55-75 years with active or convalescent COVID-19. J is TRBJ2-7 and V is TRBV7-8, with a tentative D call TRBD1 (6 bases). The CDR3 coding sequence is TGTGCCAGCAGCTCGGACAGTCCGCCCTACGAGCAGTACTTC. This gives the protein CASSSDSPPYEQYF.